This T cell receptor beta chain appears in the sequencing data of a study of molecular identifiers for immune sequencing clone quantification. Study-wide findings and caveats: Clones above 20 RNA copies held over 98% of effector molecules, under 1% in naive cells.

TCRdb recomputed calls from the PCR reads with MiXCR, one row per CDR3 protein. The sample shows a few hundred thousand distinct CDR3 sequences, 24% of them seen only once. The table lists this clonotype with many counts. Its antigen is unidentified. The CDR3 has 19 residues. The trim removed 0 bases at V and 0 bases at J, leaving 3 bases unmatched. Germline V lookup: CDR1 SEHNR, CDR2 FQNEAQ (reference sequence). The clonotype originates from a human donor in good health. Some libraries in this study had Jurkat cell RNA spiked in. Specimen: naive CD8+ T cells from blood, with Jurkat cell RNA spiked in. The subset was: FACS-sorted CD8+CD4-CCR7+CD45RA+ naive T cells. The chain has TRBV7-9 and TRBJ2-2; 14 bases match TRBD2. The CDR3 coding sequence is TGTGCCAGCAGCTTAGCCGGGACTAGCGGGAGAGCGAACACCGGGGAGCTGTTTTTT. This gives the protein CASSLAGTSGRANTGELFF.